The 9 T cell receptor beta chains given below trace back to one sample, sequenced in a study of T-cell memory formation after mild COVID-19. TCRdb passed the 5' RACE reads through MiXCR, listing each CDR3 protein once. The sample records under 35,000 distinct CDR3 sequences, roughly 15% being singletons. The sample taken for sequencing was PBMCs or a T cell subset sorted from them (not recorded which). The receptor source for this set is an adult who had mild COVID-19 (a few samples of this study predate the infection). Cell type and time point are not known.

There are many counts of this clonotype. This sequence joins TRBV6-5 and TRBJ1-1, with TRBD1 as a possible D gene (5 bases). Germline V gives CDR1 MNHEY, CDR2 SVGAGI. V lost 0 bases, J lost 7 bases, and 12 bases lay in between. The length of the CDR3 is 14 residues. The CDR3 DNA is TGTGCCAGCAGTTACTCTGGAGGGGACGATGAAGCTTTCTTT. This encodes CASSYSGGDDEAFF.

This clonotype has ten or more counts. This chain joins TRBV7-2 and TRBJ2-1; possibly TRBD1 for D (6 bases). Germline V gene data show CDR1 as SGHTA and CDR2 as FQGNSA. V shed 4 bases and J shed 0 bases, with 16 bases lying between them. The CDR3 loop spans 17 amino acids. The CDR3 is CASSSLTGPSSYNEQFF. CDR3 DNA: TGTGCCAGCAGCTCCTTGACAGGTCCGAGCTCCTACAATGAGCAGTTCTTC.

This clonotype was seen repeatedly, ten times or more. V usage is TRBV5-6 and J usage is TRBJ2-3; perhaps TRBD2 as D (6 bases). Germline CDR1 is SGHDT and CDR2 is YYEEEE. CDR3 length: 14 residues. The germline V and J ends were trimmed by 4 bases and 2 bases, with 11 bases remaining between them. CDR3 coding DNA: TGTGCCAGCAGCCGCGGGGTTCTCACAGATACGCAGTATTTT. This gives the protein CASSRGVLTDTQYF.

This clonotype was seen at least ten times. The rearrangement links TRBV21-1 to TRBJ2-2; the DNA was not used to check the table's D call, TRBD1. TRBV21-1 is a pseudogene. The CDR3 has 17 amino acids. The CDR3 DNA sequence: TGTGCCAGCAGCAAAGAGGAGGCGGGCCCGAACACCGGGGAGCTGTTTTTT. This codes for CASSKEEAGPNTGELFF.

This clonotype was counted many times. The CDR3 reads CASSSQGGSGGPYNEQFF. CDR3 DNA: TGTGCCAGCAGCTCCCAAGGAGGGTCGGGAGGGCCTTACAATGAGCAGTTCTTC. The chain employs TRBV7-9 and TRBJ2-1, with 8 bases fitting TRBD2. This CDR3 contains 18 residues. V lost 4 bases, J lost 4 bases, and 15 bases stayed unmatched. Germline V gene lookup returns CDR1 SEHNR and CDR2 FQNEAQ (reference sequence).

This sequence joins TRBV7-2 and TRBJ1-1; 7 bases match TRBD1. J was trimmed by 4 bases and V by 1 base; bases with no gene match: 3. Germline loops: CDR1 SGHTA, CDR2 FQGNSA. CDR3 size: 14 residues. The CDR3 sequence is CASSLGSGGTEAFF. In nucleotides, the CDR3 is TGTGCCAGCAGCTTAGGGTCAGGGGGCACTGAAGCTTTCTTT. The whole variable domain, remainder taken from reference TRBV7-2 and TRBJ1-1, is GAGVSQSPSNKVTEKGKDVELRCDPISGHTALYWYRQSLGQGLEFLIYFQGNSAPDKSGLPSDRFSAERTGGSVSTLTIQRTQQEDSAVYLCASSLGSGGTEAFFGQGTRLTVV.

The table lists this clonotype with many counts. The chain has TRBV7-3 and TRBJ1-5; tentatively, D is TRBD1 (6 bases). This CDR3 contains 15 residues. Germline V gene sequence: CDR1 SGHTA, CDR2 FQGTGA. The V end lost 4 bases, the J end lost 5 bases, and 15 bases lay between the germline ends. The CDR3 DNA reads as TGTGCCAGCAGCTCGGGACATTATCAAGATCAGCCCCAGCATTTT. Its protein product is CASSSGHYQDQPQHF.

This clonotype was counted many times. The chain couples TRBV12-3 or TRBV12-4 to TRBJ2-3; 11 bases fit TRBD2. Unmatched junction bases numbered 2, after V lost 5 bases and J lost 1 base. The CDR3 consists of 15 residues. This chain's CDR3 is CASSISGGGTDTQYF. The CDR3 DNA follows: TGTGCCAGCAGTATTAGCGGGGGGGGCACAGATACGCAGTATTTT.

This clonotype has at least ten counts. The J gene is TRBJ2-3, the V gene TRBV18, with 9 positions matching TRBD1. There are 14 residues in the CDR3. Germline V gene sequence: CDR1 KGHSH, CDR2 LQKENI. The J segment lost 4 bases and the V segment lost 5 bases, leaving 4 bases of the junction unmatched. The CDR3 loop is CASSATGGADTQYF. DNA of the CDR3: TGTGCCAGCTCAGCGACAGGGGGAGCAGATACGCAGTATTTT. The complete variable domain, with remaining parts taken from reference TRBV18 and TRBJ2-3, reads NAGVMQNPRHLVRRRGQEARLRCSPMKGHSHVYWYRQLPEEGLKFMVYLQKENIIDESGMPKERFSAEFPKEGPSILRIQQVVRGDSAAYFCASSATGGADTQYFGPGTRLTVL.